Each of the 8 T cell receptor beta chains below was sequenced from the same sample in a study of spatial heterogeneity in lung cancer. TCRdb recomputed calls from the 5' RACE reads with MiXCR, one row per CDR3 protein. The table includes tens of thousands of distinct CDR3 sequences, 6.5% to 8% detected once. Indicated time point: sample taken at primary tumor resection. Unsorted whole RNA of tumor, nontumor lung or frozen PBMC was sequenced. This material consisted of PBMCs, taken at surgery. The receptors stem from a female donor with early-stage non-small cell lung cancer.

This clonotype was found many times. The CDR3 bases are TGCGCCAGCAGCCCGAACACAGGGTCCTCTGGAAACACCATATATTTT. It is translated as CASSPNTGSSGNTIYF. The chain is built from TRBV5-1 and TRBJ1-3; maybe TRBD1 (6 bases). Germline values: CDR1 SGHRS, CDR2 YFSETQ. This CDR3 contains 16 residues. V shed 4 bases and J shed 0 bases, with 14 bases lying between them.

This clonotype was recorded a few times. The chain links TRBV11-2 to TRBJ2-7; 8 bases fit TRBD1. The V gene end was trimmed by 4 bases and the J gene end by 2 bases; junction bases not matched to a gene: 4. Germline V lookup: CDR1 SGHAT, CDR2 FQNNGV. The length of the CDR3 is 14 residues. The CDR3 region is CASSSGQAAYEQYF. The CDR3 DNA sequence: TGTGCCAGCAGCTCGGGACAGGCCGCCTACGAGCAGTACTTC.

This clonotype was detected only a few times. The chain employs TRBV7-6 and TRBJ1-6; no firm D call. The V end was cut by 8 bases, the J end by 6 bases, with 11 bases between. CDR3 length: 13 amino acids. The germline V gene has CDR1 SGHVS and CDR2 FNYEAQ. The CDR3 nucleotides are TGTGCCAGCGGTCTCAGTCCTAATTCACCCCTCCACTTT. It codes for CASGLSPNSPLHF.

This chain joins TRBV2 and TRBJ2-2; D remains unclear. Trimming shortened V by 4 bases and J by 5 bases, and 2 bases separated the two germline ends. CDR1 is SNHLY, CDR2 FYNNEI, per germline. This CDR3 comprises 11 residues. The CDR3 here is CASSVTGELFF. For the CDR3, the DNA is TGTGCCAGCAGTGTTACCGGGGAGCTGTTTTTT.

This clonotype was counted at least ten times. The V call is TRBV5-1, the J call TRBJ2-1, with D tentatively TRBD1 or TRBD2 (5 bases each). The V gene lost 4 bases and the J gene lost 7 bases, with 12 bases spanning the gap. This CDR3 has 13 residues. Germline V gene sequence: CDR1 SGHRS, CDR2 YFSETQ. The CDR3 loop is CASSPGPSNEQFF. CDR3 sequence (DNA): TGCGCCAGCAGCCCGGGACCGAGTAATGAGCAGTTCTTC.

This clonotype was counted between two and nine times. This rearrangement joins TRBV3-1 to TRBJ2-1; the D gene is possibly TRBD1 (6 bases). Germline CDR1 and CDR2: LGHDT and YNNKEL (reference sequence). The CDR3 totals 13 residues. Trimming removed 10 bases at V and 5 bases at J, with 15 bases between. CDR3 sequence reads: CATQGQGNNEQFF. The CDR3 DNA is TGTGCCACTCAGGGGCAGGGAAACAATGAGCAGTTCTTC.

This clonotype was observed many times. The rearrangement links TRBV19 to TRBJ1-5, with D perhaps TRBD1 (5 bases). The V gene lost 6 bases and the J gene lost 8 bases, with 14 bases spanning the gap. There are 13 residues in the CDR3. Germline V gene data show CDR1 as LNHDA and CDR2 as SQIVND (reference sequence). CDR3 loop: CASRGRTSEPQHF. The CDR3 bases are TGTGCCAGTAGGGGACGGACAAGTGAGCCCCAGCATTTT.

This clonotype has ten or more counts. The rearrangement uses TRBV20-1 and TRBJ1-5; no firm D call. This CDR3 spans 14 amino acids. Germline CDR1 is DFQATT and CDR2 is SNEGSKA (reference sequence). V was pared by 3 bases and J by 3 bases, with 12 bases between. CDR3 sequence reads: CSARLGGSNQPQHF. The DNA of the CDR3 is TGCAGTGCTAGGCTTGGAGGGTCCAATCAGCCCCAGCATTTT.